This T cell receptor beta chain was recorded in a study of blood T cell repertoires in COVID-19. TCRdb keeps only in-frame clones here, not all; method: immunoSEQ multiplex PCR. The sample lists 250,000 to 350,000 clones; 70% to 90% were seen once. Note on this clone: The sample carries other DNA sequences with the same CDR3.

The CDR3 is 15 amino acids. Germline lookup yields CDR1 SGHTA and CDR2 FQGTGA. The trim removed 5 bases at V and 5 bases at J, leaving 3 bases unmatched. The sequence was obtained from a human donor with COVID-19, enrolled during active disease. The donor label of this sample is uncertain. V gene TRBV7-3 combines with J gene TRBJ2-2; 12 nucleotides line up with TRBD2. Source material: peripheral blood. The CDR3 nucleotides are TGTGCCAGCAGCCTAGGACTAGCGGGGACCGGGGAGCTGTTTTTT. Translation: CASSLGLAGTGELFF.